This TCR beta chain was recovered during a study of T cell clonotyping in hematopoietic cell transplantation. Study-wide results and limits: Few recipient clonotypes overlapped donors; over 97% were de novo at given depth. CD4 and CD8 repertoire contributions could not be separated without sorting. Graft donor and pretransplant recipient Inverse Simpson Index values predicted broader posttransplant TCR diversity.

Germline CDR1 LGHNA, CDR2 YNFKEQ. The CDR3 loop spans 18 amino acids. V lost 4 bases, J lost 0 bases, and 7 bases stayed unmatched. With regard to this clone: Its antigen remains unknown.

TCRdb's copy holds only in-frame clones and misses some; the assay was immunoSEQ multiplex PCR. The sample contains some 29,000 clones, about three quarters of which appear only once. Time point described: recipient sample about 28 days before transplant, after cytoreduction. Recipient blood drawn about 28 days pretransplant and days 30, 100, 180 after. This receptor was obtained from a woman aged 25 to 39 with chronic myeloid leukemia. Some clones in this sample may be carry-over from other donors' samples. Sequencing used peripheral blood mononuclear cells, obtained before stem cell transplant. The chain is built from TRBV4-2 and TRBJ2-6; TRBD1 agrees at 9 bases. The CDR3 DNA sequence: TGTGCCAGCAGCCCCGGACAGGGGCGTCTCTCTGGGGCCAACGTCCTGACTTTC. It specifies CASSPGQGRLSGANVLTF.